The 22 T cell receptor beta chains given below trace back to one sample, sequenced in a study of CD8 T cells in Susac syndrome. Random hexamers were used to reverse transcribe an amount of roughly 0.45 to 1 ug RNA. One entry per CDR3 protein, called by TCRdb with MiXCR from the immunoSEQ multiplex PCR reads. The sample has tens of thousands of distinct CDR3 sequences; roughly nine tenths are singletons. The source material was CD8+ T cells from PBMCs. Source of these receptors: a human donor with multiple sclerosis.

The chain's CDR3 is CASRIPGEFEQYF. CDR3 nucleotides: TGTGCCAGCAGGATCCCTGGGGAGTTCGAGCAGTACTTC. The chain uses TRBV5-4 and TRBJ2-7, with D possibly TRBD2 on 5 matching bases. The CDR3 has 13 residues. V was shortened by 5 bases and J by 6 bases, with 15 bases between the two germline ends. In germline, CDR1 is SGHNT, CDR2 YYREEE (reference sequence).

The CDR3 sequence is CASIPTGGFSGANVLTF. In DNA, the CDR3 is TGTGCCAGCATCCCGACAGGGGGCTTCTCTGGGGCCAACGTCCTGACTTTC. The chain is built from TRBV6-1 and TRBJ2-6, with 10 bases identical to TRBD1. CDR1 MNHNS and CDR2 SASEGT come from the germline V gene. The CDR3 length is 17 residues. Losses at the gene ends were 7 bases for V and 0 bases for J; bases not matched to a gene: 6.

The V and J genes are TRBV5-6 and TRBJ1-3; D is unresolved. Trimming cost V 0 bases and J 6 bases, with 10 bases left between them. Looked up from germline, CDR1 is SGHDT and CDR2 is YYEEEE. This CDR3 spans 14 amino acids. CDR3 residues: CASSLAGSENTIYF. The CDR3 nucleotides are TGTGCCAGCAGCTTGGCAGGTTCGGAAAACACCATATATTTT.

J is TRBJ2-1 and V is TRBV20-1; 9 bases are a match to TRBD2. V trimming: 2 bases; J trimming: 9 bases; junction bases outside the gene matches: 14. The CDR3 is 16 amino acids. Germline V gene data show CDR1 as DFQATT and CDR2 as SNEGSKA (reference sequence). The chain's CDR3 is CSARRKPSGMYFEQFF. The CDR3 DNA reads TGCAGTGCTAGAAGGAAACCTAGCGGGATGTATTTTGAGCAGTTCTTC.

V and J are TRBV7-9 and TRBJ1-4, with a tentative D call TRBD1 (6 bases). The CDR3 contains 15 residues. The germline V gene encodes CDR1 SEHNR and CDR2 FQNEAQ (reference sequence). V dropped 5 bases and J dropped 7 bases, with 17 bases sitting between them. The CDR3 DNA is TGTGCCAGCAGCCCCGATGACAGGTTCGGTGAAAAACTGTTTTTT. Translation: CASSPDDRFGEKLFF.

The CDR3 region is CASSLVVPGGPYEQYF. CDR3 in DNA: TGTGCCAGCAGCTTAGTTGTCCCGGGAGGACCCTACGAGCAGTACTTC. The chain joins TRBV7-8 to TRBJ2-7; 7 nucleotides agree with TRBD2. This CDR3 contains 16 residues. Germline CDR1 SGHVS, CDR2 FQNEAQ. The V and J ends lost 1 base and 2 bases, in that order; junction bases with no gene match: 8.

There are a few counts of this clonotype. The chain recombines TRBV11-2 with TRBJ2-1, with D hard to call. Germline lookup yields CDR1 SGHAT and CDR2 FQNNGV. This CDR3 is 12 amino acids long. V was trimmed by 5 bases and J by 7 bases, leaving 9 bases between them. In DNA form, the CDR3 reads TGTGCCAGCAGCCCAGATAAGAATGAGCAGTTCTTC. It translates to CASSPDKNEQFF. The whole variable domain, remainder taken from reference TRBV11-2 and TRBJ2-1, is EAGVAQSPRYKIIEKRQSVAFWCNPISGHATLYWYQQILGQGPKLLIQFQNNGVVDDSQLPKDRFSAERLKGVDSTLKIQPAKLEDSAVYLCASSPDKNEQFFGPGTRLTVL.

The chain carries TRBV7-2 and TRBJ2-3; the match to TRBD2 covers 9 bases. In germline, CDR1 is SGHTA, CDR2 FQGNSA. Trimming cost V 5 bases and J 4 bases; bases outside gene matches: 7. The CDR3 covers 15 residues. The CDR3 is CASSPLAGYADTQYF. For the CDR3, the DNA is TGTGCCAGCAGCCCCCTAGCGGGGTATGCAGATACGCAGTATTTT.

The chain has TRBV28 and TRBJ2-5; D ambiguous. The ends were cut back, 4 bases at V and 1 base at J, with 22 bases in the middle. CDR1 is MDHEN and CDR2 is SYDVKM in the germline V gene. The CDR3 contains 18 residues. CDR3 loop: CASSSPKVVLQTQETQYF. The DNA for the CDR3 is TGTGCCAGCAGTTCACCGAAGGTGGTGCTACAAACCCAAGAGACCCAGTACTTC.

The CDR3 is CASSQEQGRQETQYF. CDR3 bases: TGTGCCAGCAGCCAGGAACAGGGTCGCCAAGAGACCCAGTACTTC. The rearrangement links TRBV3-1 to TRBJ2-5; a possible D gene is TRBD1 (6 bases). V was pared by 3 bases and J by 1 base, with 12 bases between. Germline CDR1 and CDR2: LGHDT and YNNKEL (reference sequence). CDR3 length: 15 amino acids.

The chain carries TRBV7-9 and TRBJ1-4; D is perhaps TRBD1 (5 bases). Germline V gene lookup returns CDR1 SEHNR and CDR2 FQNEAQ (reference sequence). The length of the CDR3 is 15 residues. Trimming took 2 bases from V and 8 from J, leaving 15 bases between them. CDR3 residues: CASSLSGSYGEKLFF. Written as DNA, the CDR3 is TGTGCCAGCAGCTTATCAGGGTCCTACGGGGAAAAACTGTTTTTT.

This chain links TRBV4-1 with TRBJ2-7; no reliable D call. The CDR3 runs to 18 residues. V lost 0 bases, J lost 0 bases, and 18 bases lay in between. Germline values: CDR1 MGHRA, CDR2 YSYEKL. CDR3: CASSQDSVSTVLSYEQYF. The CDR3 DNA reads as TGCGCCAGCAGCCAAGATTCGGTCAGCACAGTCCTCTCCTACGAGCAGTACTTC.

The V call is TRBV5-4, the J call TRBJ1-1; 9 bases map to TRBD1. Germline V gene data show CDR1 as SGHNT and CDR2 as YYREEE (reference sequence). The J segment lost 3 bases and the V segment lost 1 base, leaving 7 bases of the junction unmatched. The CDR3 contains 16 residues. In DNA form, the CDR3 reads TGTGCCAGCAGCTTGTTCCCGGGACAGGGTGACACTGAAGCTTTCTTT. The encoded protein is CASSLFPGQGDTEAFF.

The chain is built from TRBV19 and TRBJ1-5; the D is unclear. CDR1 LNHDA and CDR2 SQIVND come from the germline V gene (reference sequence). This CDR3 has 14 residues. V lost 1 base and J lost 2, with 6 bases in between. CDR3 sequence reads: CASSIGKGNQPQHF. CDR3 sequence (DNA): TGTGCCAGTAGTATAGGCAAAGGCAATCAGCCCCAGCATTTT.

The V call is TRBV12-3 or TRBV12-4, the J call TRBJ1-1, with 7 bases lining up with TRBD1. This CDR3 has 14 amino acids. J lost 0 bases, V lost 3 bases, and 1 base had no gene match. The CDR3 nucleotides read TGTGCCAGCAGTTTTACAGGGGTGAACACTGAAGCTTTCTTT. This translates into CASSFTGVNTEAFF.

The CDR3 DNA reads as TGTGCCAGCAGCCCGGAGGGCCCCGCCTACGAGCAGTACTTC. Protein: CASSPEGPAYEQYF. The chain combines TRBV11-2 with TRBJ2-7; the D gene is possibly TRBD2 (6 bases). Per the germline V gene, CDR1 is SGHAT and CDR2 is FQNNGV. The CDR3 is 14 amino acids. V was trimmed by 5 bases and J by 2 bases, leaving 13 bases between them.

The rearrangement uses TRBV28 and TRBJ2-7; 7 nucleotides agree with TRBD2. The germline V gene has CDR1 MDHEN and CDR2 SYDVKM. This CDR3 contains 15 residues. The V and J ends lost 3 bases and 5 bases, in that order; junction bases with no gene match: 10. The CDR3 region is CASSFGGGILHEQYF. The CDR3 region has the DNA TGTGCCAGCAGTTTTGGGGGGGGTATTCTCCACGAGCAGTACTTC. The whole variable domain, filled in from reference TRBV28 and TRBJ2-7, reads DVKVTQSSRYLVKRTGEKVFLECVQDMDHENMFWYRQDPGLGLRLIYFSYDVKMKEKGDIPEGYSVSREKKERFSLILESASTNQTSMYLCASSFGGGILHEQYFGPGTRLTVT.

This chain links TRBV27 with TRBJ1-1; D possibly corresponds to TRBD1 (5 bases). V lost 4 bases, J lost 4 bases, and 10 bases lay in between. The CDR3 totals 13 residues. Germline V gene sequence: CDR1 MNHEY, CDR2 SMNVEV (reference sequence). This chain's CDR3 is CASSWGPGTEAFF. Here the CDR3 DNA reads TGTGCCAGCAGTTGGGGCCCTGGCACTGAAGCTTTCTTT.

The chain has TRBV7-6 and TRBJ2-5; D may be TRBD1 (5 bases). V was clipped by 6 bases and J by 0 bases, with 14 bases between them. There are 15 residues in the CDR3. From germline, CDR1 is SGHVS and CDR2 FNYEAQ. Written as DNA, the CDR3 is TGTGCCAGCAGTTCTGGACAAATCCACCAAGAGACCCAGTACTTC. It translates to CASSSGQIHQETQYF.

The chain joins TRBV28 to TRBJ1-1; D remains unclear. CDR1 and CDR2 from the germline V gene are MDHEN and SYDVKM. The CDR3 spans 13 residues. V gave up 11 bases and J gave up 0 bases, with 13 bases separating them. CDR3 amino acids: CAHGRAMNTEAFF. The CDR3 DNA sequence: TGTGCCCATGGTCGGGCCATGAACACTGAAGCTTTCTTT.

The CDR3 reads CSAANTGELFF. Written as DNA, the CDR3 is TGCAGTGCCGCGAACACCGGGGAGCTGTTTTTT. The rearrangement links TRBV20-1 to TRBJ2-2; D unclear. The CDR3 spans 11 residues. CDR1 DFQATT and CDR2 SNEGSKA come from the germline V gene (reference sequence). Trimming took 6 bases from V and 0 from J, leaving 2 bases between them.

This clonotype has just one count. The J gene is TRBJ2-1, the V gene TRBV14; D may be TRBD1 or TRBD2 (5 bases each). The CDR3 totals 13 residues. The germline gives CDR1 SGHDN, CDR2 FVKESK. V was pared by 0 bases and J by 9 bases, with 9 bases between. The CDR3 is CASSQDEGSEQFF. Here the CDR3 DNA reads TGTGCCAGCAGCCAAGATGAGGGGAGTGAGCAGTTCTTC.